The entry below describes one T cell receptor (beta chain). The antigen remains unidentified. The sample belongs to a study of OX40 agonist ivuxolimab in advanced cancers. Study background: At 82.7% male, the cohort had a mean age of 60 years, ranging from roughly 20 to 90. Three patients, one with hepatocellular carcinoma and two with cutaneous melanoma, achieved partial responses. Study findings and constraints: Expanded clones tended on average to be more numerous among CD8+ T cells than CD4+. Both blood CD4+ and CD8+ T cells showed clonal growth by week 6 at 0.1 to 3.0 mg/kg.

After removal of 2 bases from V and 4 bases from J, the junction contained 6 bases not matched to a gene. This CDR3 has 16 amino acids. CDR1 and CDR2 from the germline V gene are MNHEY and SVGAGI. Repertoires were generated with immunoSEQ multiplex PCR, while TCRdb's copy carries only in-frame clones and drops some. The repertoire holds some 41,000 clones, roughly 86% seen once, with approximately 3.7% in the top ten. The sequence was collected from an adult with an advanced solid tumor such as melanoma, head and neck, liver or kidney cancer. The sample was CD4+ or CD8+ T cells sorted from blood, taken in a trial of the OX40 agonist ivuxolimab. The chain links TRBV6-5 to TRBJ2-7; 12 bases are shared with TRBD1. CDR3 DNA: TGTGCCAGCAGTTACCGCCCGGGACAGGGGGCATACGAGCAGTACTTC. Translation: CASSYRPGQGAYEQYF.